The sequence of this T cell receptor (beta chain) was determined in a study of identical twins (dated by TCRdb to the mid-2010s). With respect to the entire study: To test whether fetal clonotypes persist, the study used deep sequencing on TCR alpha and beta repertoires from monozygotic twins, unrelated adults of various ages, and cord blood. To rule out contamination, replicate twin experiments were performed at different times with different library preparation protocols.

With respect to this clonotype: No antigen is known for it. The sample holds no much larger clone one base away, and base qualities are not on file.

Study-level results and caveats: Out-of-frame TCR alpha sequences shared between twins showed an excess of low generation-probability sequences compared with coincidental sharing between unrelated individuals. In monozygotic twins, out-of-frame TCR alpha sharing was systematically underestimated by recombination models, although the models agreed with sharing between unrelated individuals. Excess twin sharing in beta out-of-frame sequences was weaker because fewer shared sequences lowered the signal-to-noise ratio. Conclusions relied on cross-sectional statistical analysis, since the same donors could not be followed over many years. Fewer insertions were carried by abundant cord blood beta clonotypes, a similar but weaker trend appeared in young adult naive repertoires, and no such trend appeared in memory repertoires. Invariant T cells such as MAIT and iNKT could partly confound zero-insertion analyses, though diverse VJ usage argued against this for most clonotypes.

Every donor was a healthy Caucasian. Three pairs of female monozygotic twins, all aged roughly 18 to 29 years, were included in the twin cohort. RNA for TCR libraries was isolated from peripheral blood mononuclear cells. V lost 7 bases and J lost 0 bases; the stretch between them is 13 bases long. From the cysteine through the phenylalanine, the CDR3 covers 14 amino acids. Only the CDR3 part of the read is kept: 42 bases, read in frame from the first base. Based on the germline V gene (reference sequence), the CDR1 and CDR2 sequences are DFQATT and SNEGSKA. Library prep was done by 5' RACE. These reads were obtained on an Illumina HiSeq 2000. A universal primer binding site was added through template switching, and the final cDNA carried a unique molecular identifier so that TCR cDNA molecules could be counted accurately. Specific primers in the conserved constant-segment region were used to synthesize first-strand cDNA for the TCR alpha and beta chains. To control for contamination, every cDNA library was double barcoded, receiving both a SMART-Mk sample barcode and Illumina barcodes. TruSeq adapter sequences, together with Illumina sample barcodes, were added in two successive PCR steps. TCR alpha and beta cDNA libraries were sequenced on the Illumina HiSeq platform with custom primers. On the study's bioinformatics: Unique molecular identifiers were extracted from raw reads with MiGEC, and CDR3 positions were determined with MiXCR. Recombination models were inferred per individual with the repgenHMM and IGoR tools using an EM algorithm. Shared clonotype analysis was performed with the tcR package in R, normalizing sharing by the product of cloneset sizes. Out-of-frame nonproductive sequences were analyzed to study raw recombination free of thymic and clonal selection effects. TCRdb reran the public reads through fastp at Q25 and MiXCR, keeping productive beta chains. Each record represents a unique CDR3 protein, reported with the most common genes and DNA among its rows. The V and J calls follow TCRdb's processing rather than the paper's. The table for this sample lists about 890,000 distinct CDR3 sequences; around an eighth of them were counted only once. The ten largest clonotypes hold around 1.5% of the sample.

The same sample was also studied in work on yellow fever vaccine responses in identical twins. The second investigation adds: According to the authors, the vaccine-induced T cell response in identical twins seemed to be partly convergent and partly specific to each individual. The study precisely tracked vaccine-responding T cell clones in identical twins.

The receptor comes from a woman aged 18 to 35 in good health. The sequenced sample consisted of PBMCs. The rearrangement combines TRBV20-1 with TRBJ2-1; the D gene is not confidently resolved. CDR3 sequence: CSVLRKSSYNEQFF. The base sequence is TGCAGTGTCTTGAGGAAAAGCTCCTACAATGAGCAGTTCTTC.